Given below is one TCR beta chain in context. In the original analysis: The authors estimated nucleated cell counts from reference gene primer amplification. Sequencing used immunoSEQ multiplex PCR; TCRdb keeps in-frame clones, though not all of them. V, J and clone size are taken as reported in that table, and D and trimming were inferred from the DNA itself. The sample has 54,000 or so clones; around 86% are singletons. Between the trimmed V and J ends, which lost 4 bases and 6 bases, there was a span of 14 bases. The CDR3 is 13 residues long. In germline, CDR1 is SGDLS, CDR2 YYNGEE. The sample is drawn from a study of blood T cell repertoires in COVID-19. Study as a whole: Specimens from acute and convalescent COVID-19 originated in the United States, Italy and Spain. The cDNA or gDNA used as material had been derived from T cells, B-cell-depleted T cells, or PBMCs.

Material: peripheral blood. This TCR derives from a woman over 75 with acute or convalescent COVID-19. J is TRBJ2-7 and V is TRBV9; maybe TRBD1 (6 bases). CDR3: CASSLTGFGEQYF. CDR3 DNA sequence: TGTGCCAGCAGCCTAACAGGGTTCGGCGAGCAGTACTTC.